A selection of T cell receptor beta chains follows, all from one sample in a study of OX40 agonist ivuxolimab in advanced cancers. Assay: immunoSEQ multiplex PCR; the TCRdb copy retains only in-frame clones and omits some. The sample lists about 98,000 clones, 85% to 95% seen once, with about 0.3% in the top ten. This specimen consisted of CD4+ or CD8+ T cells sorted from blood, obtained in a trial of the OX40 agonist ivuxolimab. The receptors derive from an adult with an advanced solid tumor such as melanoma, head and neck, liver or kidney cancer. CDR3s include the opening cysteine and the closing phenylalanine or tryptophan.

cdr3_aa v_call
CASSLGPTSGSNEQFF TRBV5-8
CATLAGDGYTF TRBV7-9
CSVEAKRRLGPEAFF TRBV29-1
CASSPSGGLASNQPQHF TRBV7-9
CASRIRGGGSENEQFF TRBV27
CAWSGSWEQFF TRBV30
CASSLWSGGATGELFF TRBV5-1
CASSQERADTQYF TRBV4-2
CATSREVQGQGYTF TRBV15
CATQDPAGPSSYEQYF TRBV2
CASSPGTFPGELFF TRBV11-3
CASSFLFGEQPQHF TRBV6-1
CASSLKKLGKKYTEAFF TRBV28
CAWSGTGSSYNSPLHF TRBV30
CASSLRPADQPQHF TRBV4-2
CASSFLAGARNQPQHF TRBV28